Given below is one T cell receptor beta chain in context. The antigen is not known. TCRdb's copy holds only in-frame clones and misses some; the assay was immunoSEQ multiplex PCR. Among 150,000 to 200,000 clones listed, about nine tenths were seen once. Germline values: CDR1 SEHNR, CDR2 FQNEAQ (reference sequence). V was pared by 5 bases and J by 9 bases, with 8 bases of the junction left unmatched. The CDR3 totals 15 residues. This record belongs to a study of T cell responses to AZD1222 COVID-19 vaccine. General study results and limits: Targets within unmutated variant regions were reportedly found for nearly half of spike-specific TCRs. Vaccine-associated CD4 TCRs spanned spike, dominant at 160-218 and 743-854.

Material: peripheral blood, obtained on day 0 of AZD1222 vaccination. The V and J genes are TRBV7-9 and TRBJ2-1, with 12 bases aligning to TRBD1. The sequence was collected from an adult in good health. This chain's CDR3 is CASSVGDRGQGEQFF. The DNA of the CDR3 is TGTGCCAGCAGCGTGGGGGACAGGGGGCAGGGTGAGCAGTTCTTC.